The T cell receptor beta chain described here comes from a study of beta chain features in type 1 diabetes. V lost 6 bases to trimming and J lost 4 bases, with 15 bases between them. Germline values: CDR1 MNHEY, CDR2 SMNVEV (reference sequence). This CDR3 comprises 14 residues. Reverse transcribing all isolated RNA meant expressed TCRB transcripts were sequenced. Method: immunoSEQ multiplex PCR; TCRdb's copy keeps in-frame clones and lacks some. This sample has 400,000 to 450,000 clones, with roughly 14% found just once. This sequence originates from a man aged 25-45 years in good health. The rearrangement links TRBV27 to TRBJ1-2; D is perhaps TRBD1 (5 bases). The sequenced material came from naive CD4+ T cells from blood. The CDR3 region is CASSRRERGYGYTF. The CDR3 DNA reads TGTGCCAGCAGCCGCAGGGAGCGCGGCTATGGCTACACCTTC.